Sequencing of this TCR beta chain was carried out in a study of regulatory T cells in long-lasting Graves disease. As for time point: newly diagnosed GD, antithyroid drugs for less than 3 months. The TCR library was prepared using RNA isolated from PBMCs. The authors built TCR beta libraries using iRepertoire HTBI primers and Arm-PCR of CDR3 regions. TCRdb independently ran MiXCR on the multiplex PCR reads; one entry per CDR3 protein. The table lists hundreds of thousands of distinct CDR3 sequences, about 16% of them singletons. The germline V and J ends were trimmed by 4 bases and 6 bases, with 12 bases remaining between them. CDR3 length equals 13 residues. CDR1 is MGHRA and CDR2 is YSYEKL in the germline V gene. The sample was also linked to a second study, of T cells in Graves' hyperthyroidism and ophthalmopathy. That source notes: HTBI primers were used for first-round RT-PCR of the TCR CDR3.

This receptor was taken from a middle-aged woman with Graves disease. The V gene is TRBV4-1, the J gene TRBJ1-2, with a tentative D call TRBD1 (6 bases). This material consisted of peripheral blood mononuclear cells (PBMCs), taken at new diagnosis, from a patient treated with antithyroid drugs. CDR3 sequence: CASSPTGTNGYTF. The DNA for the CDR3 is TGCGCCAGCAGCCCGACAGGAACTAATGGCTACACCTTC.